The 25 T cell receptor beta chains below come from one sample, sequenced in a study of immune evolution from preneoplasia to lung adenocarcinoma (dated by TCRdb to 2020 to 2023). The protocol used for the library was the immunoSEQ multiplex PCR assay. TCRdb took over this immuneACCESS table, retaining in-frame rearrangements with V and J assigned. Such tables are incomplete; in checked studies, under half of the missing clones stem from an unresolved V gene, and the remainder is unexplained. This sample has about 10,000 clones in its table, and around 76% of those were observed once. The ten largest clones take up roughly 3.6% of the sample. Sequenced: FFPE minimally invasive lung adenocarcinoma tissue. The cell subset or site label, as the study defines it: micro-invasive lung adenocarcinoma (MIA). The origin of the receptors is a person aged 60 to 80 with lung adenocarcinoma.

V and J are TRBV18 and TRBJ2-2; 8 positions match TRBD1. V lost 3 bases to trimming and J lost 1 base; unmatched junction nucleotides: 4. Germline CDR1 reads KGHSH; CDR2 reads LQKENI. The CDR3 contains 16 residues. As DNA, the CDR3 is TGTGCCAGCTCACCGCCCGGGACAGGGAACACCGGGGAGCTGTTTTTT. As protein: CASSPPGTGNTGELFF.

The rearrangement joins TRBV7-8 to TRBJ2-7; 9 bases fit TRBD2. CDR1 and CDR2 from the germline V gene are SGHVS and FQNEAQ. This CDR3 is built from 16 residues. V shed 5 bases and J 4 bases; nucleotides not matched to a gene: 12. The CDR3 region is CASSPFTAGGNYEQYF. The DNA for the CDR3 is TGTGCCAGCAGCCCGTTTACTGCGGGGGGGAATTACGAGCAGTACTTC.

CDR3 DNA sequence: TGTGCCAGCAGTGCGGGAGGGGGATCCTACGAGCAGTACTTC. Amino acid sequence: CASSAGGGSYEQYF. This chain joins TRBV2 and TRBJ2-7, with TRBD2 matching over 8 bases. The CDR3 consists of 14 residues. Germline CDR1 and CDR2: SNHLY and FYNNEI. The V and J ends lost 4 bases and 1 base, in that order; junction bases with no gene match: 3.

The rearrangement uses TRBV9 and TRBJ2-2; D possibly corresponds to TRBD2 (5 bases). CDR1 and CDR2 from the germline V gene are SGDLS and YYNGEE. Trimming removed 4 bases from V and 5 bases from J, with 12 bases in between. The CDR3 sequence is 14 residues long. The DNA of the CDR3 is TGTGCCAGCAGCCATGGGAGAGGGACCGGGGAGCTGTTTTTT. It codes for CASSHGRGTGELFF.

The DNA of the CDR3 is TGTGCCAGCAGTGAGACAGTACAGGGTAGAGAGCAGTTCTTC. This sequence encodes CASSETVQGREQFF. The rearrangement links TRBV2 to TRBJ2-1, with D perhaps matching TRBD1 (6 bases). CDR1 is SNHLY and CDR2 is FYNNEI in the germline V gene. V was cut by 3 bases and J by 10 bases, with 16 bases left in between. This CDR3 is 14 amino acids long.

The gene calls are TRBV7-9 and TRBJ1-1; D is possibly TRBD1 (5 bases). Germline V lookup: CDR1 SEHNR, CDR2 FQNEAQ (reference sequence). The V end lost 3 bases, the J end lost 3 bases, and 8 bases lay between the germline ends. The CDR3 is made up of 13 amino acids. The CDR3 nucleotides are TGTGCCAGCAGCTTTTTGACAGACACTGAAGCTTTCTTT. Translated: CASSFLTDTEAFF.

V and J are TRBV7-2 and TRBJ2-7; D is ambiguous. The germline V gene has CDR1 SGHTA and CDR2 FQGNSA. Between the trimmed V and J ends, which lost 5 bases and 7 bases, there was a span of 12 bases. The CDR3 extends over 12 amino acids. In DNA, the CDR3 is TGTGCCAGCAGCCACCTCCGTTGGGAGCAGTACTTC. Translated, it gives CASSHLRWEQYF.

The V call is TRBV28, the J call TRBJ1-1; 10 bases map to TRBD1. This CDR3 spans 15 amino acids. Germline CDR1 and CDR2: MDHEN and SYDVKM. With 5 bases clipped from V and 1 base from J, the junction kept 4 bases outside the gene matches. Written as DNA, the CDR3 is TGTGCCAGCAGTCGGGACAGGGGTTGGAACACTGAAGCTTTCTTT. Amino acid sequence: CASSRDRGWNTEAFF.

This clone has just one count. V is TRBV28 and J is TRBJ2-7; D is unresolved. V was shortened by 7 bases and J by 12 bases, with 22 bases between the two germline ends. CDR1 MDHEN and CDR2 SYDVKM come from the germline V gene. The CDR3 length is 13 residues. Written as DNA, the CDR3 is TGTGCCAGCACTCCCCCTACCTCAGCGAATCCGTACTTC. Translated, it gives CASTPPTSANPYF. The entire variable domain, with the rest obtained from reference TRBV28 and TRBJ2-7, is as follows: DVKVTQSSRYLVKRTGEKVFLECVQDMDHENMFWYRQDPGLGLRLIYFSYDVKMKEKGDIPEGYSVSREKKERFSLILESASTNQTSMYLCASTPPTSANPYFGPGTRLTVT.

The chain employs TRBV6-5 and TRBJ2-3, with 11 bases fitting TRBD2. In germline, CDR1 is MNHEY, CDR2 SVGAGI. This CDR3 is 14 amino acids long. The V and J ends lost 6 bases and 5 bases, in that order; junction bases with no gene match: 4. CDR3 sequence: CASSGLAGKDTQYF. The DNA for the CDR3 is TGTGCCAGCAGCGGACTAGCGGGCAAAGATACGCAGTATTTT.

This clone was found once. This CDR3 reads CASSTLGGRTEAFF. DNA for the CDR3: TGTGCCAGTAGTACCCTGGGGGGCCGTACTGAAGCTTTCTTT. The V call is TRBV19, the J call TRBJ1-1; tentatively, D is TRBD1 (6 bases). From germline, CDR1 is LNHDA and CDR2 SQIVND (reference sequence). The CDR3 covers 14 residues. Trimming shortened V by 4 bases and J by 5 bases, and 14 bases separated the two germline ends.

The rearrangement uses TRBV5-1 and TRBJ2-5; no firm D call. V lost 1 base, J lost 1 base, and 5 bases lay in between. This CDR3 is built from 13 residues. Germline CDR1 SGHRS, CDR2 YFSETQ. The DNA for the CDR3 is TGCGCCAGCAGCTTGAGGCCCCAAGAGACCCAGTACTTC. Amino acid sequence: CASSLRPQETQYF.

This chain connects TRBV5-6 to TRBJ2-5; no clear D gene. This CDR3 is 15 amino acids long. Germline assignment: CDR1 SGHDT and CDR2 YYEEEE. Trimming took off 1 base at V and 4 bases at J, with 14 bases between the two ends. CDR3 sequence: CASSLRSRLGETQYF. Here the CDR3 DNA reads TGTGCCAGCAGCTTGAGGTCCAGGCTTGGAGAGACCCAGTACTTC.

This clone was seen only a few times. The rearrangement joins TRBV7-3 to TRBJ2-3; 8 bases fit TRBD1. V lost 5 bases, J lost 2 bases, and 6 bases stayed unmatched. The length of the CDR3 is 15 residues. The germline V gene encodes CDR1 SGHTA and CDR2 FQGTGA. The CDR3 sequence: CASSTRTGITDTQYF. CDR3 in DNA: TGTGCCAGCAGCACCCGGACAGGGATCACAGATACGCAGTATTTT.

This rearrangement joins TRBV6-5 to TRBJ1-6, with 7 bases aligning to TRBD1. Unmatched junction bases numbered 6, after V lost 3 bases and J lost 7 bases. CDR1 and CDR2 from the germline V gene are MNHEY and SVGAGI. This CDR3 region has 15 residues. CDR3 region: CASSYTTGSNSPLHF. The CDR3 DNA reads TGTGCCAGCAGTTATACGACAGGGTCAAATTCACCCCTCCACTTT.

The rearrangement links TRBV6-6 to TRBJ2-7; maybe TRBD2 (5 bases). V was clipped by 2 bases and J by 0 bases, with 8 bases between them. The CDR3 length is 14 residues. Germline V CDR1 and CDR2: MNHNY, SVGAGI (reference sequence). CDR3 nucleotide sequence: TGTGCCAGCAGTTACGAGCGGTTCTCCTACGAGCAGTACTTC. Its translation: CASSYERFSYEQYF.

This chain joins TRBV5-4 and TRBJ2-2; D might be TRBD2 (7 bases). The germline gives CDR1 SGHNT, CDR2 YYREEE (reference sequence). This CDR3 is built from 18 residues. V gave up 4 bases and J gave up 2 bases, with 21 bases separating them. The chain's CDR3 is CASSPRGGGSVNTGELFF. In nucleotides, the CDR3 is TGTGCCAGCAGCCCACGAGGGGGGGGCTCGGTAAACACCGGGGAGCTGTTTTTT.

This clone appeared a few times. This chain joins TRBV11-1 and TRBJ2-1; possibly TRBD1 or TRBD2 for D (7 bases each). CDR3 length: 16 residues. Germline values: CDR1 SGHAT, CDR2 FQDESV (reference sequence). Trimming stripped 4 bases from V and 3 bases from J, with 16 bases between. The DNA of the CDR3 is TGTGCCAGCAGCTCAGGGAGCGGGACAGACTACAATGAGCAGTTCTTC. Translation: CASSSGSGTDYNEQFF.

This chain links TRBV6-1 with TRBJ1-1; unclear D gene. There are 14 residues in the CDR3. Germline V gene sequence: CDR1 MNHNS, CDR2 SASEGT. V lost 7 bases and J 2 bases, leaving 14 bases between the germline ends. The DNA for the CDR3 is TGTGCCAGCATATGGAGAAAAACAAACACTGAAGCTTTCTTT. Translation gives CASIWRKTNTEAFF.

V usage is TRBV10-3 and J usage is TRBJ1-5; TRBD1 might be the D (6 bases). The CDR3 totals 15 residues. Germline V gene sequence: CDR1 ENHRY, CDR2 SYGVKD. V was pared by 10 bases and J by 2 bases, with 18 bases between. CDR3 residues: CATETGGQGNQPQHF. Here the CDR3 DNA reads TGTGCCACCGAGACCGGGGGGCAGGGCAATCAGCCCCAGCATTTT.

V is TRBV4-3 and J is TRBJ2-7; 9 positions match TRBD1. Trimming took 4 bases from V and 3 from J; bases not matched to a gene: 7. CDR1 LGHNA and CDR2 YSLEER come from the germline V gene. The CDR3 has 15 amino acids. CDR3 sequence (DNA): TGCGCCAGCAGCCCTTACCTGGGACAGGGCTACGAGCAGTACTTC. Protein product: CASSPYLGQGYEQYF.

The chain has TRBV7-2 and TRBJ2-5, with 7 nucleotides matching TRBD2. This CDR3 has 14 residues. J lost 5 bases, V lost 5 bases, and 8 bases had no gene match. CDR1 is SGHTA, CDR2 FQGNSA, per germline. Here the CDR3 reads CASSQGLLAETQYF. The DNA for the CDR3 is TGTGCCAGCAGCCAGGGACTACTTGCGGAGACCCAGTACTTC.

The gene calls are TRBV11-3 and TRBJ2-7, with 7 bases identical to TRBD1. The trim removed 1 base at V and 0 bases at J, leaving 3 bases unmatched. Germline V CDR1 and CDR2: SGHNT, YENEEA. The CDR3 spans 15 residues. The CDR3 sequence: CASSLVQGSSYEQYF. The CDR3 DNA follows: TGTGCCAGCAGCTTAGTACAGGGGAGCTCCTACGAGCAGTACTTC.

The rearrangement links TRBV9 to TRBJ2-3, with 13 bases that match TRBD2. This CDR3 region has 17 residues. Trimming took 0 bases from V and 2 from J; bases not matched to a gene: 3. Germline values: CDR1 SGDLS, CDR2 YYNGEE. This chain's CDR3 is CASSVEGTSGITDTQYF. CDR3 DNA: TGTGCCAGCAGCGTAGAAGGGACTAGCGGGATCACAGATACGCAGTATTTT.

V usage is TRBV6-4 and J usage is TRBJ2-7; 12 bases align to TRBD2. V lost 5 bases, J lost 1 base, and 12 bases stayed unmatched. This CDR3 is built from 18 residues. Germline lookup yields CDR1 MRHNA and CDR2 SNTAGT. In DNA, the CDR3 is TGTGCCAGCAGTTACAGGAAACCCGGACTAGCGGGATCCTACGAGCAGTACTTC. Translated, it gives CASSYRKPGLAGSYEQYF.